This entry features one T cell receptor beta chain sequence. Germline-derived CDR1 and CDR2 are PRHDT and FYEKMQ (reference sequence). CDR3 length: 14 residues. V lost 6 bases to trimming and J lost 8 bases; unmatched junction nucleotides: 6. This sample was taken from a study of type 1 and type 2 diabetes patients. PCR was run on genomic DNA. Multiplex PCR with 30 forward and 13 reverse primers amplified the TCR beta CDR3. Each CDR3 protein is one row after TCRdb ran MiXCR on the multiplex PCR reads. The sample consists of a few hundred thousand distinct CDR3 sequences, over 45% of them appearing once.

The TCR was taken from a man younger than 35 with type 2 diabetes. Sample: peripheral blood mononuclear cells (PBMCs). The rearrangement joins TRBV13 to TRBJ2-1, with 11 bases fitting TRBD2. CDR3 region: CASSSTSGSDEQFF. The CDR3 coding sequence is TGTGCCAGCAGTTCAACTAGCGGGAGTGATGAGCAGTTCTTC.